This T cell receptor (beta chain) was retrieved from a study of T cell repertoires in cytomegalovirus infection. Study at large: Both CMV infection and a matching HLA type were indicated by public TCR beta signatures.

TCRdb recomputed calls from the reads with MiXCR, one row per CDR3 protein. The sample comprises more than 85,000 distinct CDR3 sequences, around 28% of which are singletons, and about 81% rests with the top ten. This clonotype was recorded many times. Its matching antigen is unknown. V was clipped by 2 bases and J by 2 bases; unmatched bases: 4. The CDR3 totals 17 residues. The germline CDR1 and CDR2 sequences are SGHVS and FNYEAQ. The starting material was CD8+ T cells from cultured PBMCs, obtained from culture after CMV antigen stimulation. The receptor was isolated from a human donor in good health (CMV status not recorded). Some clones in this sample may be carry-over from other donors' samples. The chain couples TRBV7-6 to TRBJ2-3; 13 bases match TRBD2. The CDR3 bases are TGTGCCAGCAGCTTAAGGACTAGCGGGGGAGACACAGATACGCAGTATTTT. Translation: CASSLRTSGGDTDTQYF. Filled out from reference TRBV7-6 and TRBJ2-3, the complete variable domain reads GAGVSQSPRYKVTKRGQDVALRCDPISGHVSLYWYRQALGQGPEFLTYFNYEAQQDKSGLPNDRFSAERPEGSISTLTIQRTEQRDSAMYRCASSLRTSGGDTDTQYFGPGTRLTVL.